This T cell receptor (beta chain) was captured in a study of cytomegalovirus exposure and HLA in healthy donors. Vbeta (60) and Jbeta (13) primers were used in the PCR. Assay used: immunoSEQ multiplex PCR; TCRdb lists only in-frame clones, some missing. The data contain 130,000 to 150,000 clones, 65% to 80% of them singletons. V gave up 7 bases and J gave up 2 bases; unmatched junction bases: 8. Germline-derived CDR1 and CDR2 are SEHNR and FQNEAQ (reference sequence). The CDR3 consists of 16 residues. The origin of this receptor is a woman aged 40 to 55 in good health and CMV-seronegative. The chain carries TRBV7-9 and TRBJ2-6, with 7 bases identical to TRBD1. The sequencing input was PBMCs. The CDR3 protein is CASTEGAGTGANVLTF. In DNA, the CDR3 is TGTGCCAGCACCGAGGGGGCTGGGACTGGGGCCAACGTCCTGACTTTC.